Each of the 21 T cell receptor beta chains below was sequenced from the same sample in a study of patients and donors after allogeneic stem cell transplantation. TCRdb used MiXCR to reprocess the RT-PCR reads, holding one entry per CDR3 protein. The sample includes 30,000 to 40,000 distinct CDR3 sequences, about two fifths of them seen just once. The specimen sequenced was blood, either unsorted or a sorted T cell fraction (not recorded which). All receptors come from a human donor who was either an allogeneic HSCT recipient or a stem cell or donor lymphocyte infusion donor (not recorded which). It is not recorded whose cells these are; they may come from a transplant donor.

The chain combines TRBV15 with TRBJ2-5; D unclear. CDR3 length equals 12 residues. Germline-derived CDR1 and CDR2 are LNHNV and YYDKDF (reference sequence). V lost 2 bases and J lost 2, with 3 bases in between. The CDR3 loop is CATSRPQETQYF. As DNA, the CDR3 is TGTGCCACCAGCAGACCTCAAGAGACCCAGTACTTC. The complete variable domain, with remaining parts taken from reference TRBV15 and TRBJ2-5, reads DAMVIQNPRYQVTQFGKPVTLSCSQTLNHNVMYWYQQKSSQAPKLLFHYYDKDFNNEADTPDNFQSRRPNTSFCFLDIRSPGLGDTAMYLCATSRPQETQYFGPGTRLLVL.

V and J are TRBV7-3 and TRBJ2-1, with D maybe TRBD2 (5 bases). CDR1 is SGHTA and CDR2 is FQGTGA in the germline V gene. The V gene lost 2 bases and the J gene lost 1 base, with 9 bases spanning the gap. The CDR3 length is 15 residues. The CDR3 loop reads CASSLEGRSYNEQFF. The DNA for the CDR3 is TGTGCCAGCAGCTTAGAGGGAAGGTCCTACAATGAGCAGTTCTTC.

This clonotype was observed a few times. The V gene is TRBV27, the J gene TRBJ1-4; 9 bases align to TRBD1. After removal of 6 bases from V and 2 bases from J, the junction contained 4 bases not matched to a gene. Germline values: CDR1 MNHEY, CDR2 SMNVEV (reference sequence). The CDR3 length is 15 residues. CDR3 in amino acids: CASRDRGATNEKLFF. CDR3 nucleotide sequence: TGTGCCAGCAGAGACAGGGGGGCCACTAATGAAAAACTGTTTTTT.

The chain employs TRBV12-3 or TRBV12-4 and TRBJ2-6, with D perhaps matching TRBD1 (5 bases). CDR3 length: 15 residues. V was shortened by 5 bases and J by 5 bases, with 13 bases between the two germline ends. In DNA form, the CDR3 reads TGTGCCAGCAGTCCTCCAGGGTCCCGGGCCAACGTCCTGACTTTC. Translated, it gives CASSPPGSRANVLTF.

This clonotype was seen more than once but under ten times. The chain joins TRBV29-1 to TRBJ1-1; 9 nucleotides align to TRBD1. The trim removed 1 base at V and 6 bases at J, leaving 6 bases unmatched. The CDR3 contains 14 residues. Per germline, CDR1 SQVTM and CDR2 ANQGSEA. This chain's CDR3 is CSVEGRDREPEAFF. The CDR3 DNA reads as TGCAGCGTTGAAGGCCGGGACAGGGAGCCTGAAGCTTTCTTT.

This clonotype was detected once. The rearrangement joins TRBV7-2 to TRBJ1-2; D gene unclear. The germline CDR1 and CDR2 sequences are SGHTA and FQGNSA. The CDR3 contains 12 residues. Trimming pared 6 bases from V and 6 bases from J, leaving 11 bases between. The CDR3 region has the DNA TGTGCCAGCAGGGCACAGAAGCATGGCTACACCTTC. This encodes CASRAQKHGYTF.

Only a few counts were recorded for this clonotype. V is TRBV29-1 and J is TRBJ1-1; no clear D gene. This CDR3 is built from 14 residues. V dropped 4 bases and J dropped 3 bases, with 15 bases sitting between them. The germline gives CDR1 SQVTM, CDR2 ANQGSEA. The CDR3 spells CSVVVPGRDTEAFF. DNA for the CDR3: TGCAGCGTTGTGGTCCCCGGCCGGGACACTGAAGCTTTCTTT.

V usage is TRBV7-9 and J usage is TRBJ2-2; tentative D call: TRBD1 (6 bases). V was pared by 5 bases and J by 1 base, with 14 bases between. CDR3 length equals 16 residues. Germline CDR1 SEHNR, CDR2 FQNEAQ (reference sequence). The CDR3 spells CASSLQGGLNTGELFF. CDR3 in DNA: TGTGCCAGCAGCCTACAAGGGGGTTTGAACACCGGGGAGCTGTTTTTT.

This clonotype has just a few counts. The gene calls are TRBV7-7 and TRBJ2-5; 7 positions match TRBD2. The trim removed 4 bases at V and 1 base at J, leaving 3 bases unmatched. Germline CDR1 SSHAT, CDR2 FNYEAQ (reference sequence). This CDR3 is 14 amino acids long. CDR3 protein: CASSWGGSQETQYF. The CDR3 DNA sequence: TGTGCCAGCAGCTGGGGGGGATCCCAAGAGACCCAGTACTTC.

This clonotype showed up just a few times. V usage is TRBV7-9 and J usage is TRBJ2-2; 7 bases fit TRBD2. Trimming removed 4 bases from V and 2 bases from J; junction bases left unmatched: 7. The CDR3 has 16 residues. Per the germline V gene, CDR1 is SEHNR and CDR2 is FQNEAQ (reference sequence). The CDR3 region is CASSSYGTTNTGELFF. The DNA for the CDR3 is TGTGCCAGCAGCTCCTACGGGACTACTAACACCGGGGAGCTGTTTTTT.

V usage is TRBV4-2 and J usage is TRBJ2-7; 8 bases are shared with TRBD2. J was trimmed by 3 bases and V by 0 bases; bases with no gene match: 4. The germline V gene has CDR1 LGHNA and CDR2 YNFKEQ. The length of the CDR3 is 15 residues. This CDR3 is CASSQEAGASYEQYF. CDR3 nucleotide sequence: TGTGCCAGCAGCCAAGAAGCGGGAGCAAGCTACGAGCAGTACTTC.

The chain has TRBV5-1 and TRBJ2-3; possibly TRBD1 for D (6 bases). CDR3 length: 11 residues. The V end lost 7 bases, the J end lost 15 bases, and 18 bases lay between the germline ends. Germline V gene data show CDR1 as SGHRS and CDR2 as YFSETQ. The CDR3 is CASQGQRGKYF. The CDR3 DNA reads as TGCGCCAGCCAGGGGCAAAGAGGGAAATATTTT.

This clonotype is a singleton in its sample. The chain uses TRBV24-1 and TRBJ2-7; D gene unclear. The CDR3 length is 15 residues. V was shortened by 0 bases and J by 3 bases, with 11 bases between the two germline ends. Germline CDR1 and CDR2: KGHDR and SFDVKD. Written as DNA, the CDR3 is TGTGCCACCAGTGATTTGCCTACCGTACACTACGAGCAGTACTTC. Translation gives CATSDLPTVHYEQYF.

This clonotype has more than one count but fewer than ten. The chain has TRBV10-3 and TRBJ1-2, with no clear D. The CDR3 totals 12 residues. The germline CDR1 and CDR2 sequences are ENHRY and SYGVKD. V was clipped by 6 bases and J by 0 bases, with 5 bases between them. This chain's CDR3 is CAISGANYGYTF. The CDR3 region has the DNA TGTGCCATCAGCGGGGCTAACTATGGCTACACCTTC.

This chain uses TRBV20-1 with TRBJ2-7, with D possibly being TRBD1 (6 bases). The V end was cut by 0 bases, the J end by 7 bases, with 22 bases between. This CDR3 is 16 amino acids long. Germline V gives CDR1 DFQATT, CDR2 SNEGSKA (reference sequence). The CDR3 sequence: CSARDLRTAPRREQYF. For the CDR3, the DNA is TGCAGTGCTAGAGATCTTAGGACAGCCCCGCGGCGGGAGCAGTACTTC.

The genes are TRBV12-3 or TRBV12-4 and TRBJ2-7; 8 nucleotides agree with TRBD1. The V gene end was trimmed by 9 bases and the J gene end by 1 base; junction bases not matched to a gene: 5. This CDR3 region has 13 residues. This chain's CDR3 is CASGQGLSYEQYF. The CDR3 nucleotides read TGTGCCAGTGGACAGGGCCTTTCCTACGAGCAGTACTTC.

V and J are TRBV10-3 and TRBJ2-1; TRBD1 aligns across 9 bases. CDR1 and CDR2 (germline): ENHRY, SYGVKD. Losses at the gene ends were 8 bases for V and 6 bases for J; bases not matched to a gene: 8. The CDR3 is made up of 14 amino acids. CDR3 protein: CAIRDREIVNEQFF. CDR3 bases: TGTGCCATCCGGGACAGGGAGATCGTCAATGAGCAGTTCTTC.

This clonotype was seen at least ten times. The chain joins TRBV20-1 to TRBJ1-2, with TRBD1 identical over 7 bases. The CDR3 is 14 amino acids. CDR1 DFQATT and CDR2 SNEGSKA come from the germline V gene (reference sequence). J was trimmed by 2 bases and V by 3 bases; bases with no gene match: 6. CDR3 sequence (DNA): TGCAGTGCTAGTAGCCCGACAGGGAACTATGGCTACACCTTC. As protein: CSASSPTGNYGYTF.

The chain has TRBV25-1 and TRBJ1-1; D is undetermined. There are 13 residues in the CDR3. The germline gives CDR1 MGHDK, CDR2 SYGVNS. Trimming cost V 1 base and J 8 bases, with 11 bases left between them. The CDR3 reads CASSEWEGSEAFF. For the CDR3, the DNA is TGTGCCAGCAGTGAATGGGAGGGCTCCGAAGCTTTCTTT. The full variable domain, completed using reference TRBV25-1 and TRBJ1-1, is EADIYQTPRYLVIGTGKKITLECSQTMGHDKMYWYQQDPGMELHLIHYSYGVNSTEKGDLSSESTVSRIRTEHFPLTLESARPSHTSQYLCASSEWEGSEAFFGQGTRLTVV.

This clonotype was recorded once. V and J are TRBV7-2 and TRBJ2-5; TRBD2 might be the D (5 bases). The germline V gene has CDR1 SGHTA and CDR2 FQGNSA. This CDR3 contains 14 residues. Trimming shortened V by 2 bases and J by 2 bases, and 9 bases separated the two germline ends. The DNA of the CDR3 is TGTGCCAGCAGCTTACGCCCGGGACAAGAGACCCAGTACTTC. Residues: CASSLRPGQETQYF.

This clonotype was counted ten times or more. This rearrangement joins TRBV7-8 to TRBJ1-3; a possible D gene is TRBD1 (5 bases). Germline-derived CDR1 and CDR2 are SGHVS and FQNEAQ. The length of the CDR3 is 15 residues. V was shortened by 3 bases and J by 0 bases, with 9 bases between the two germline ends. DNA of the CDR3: TGTGCCAGCAGCTTCCCGGGACGCTCTGGAAACACCATATATTTT. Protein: CASSFPGRSGNTIYF.